This T cell receptor (beta chain) originates from a study of technical replicates of blood from several donors. The protocol was immunoSEQ multiplex PCR, while the TCRdb copy is restricted to in-frame clones and leaves out a portion. The profile shows around 90,000 clones, 90% to 95% of them singletons. Trimming left V 3 bases short and J 7 bases short, with 19 bases between. This CDR3 contains 16 residues. Germline V lookup: CDR1 MNHEY, CDR2 SMNVEV (reference sequence). Material for sequencing was T cells isolated from PBMCs. The receptor was derived from a human donor in good health. This rearrangement joins TRBV27 to TRBJ2-1; weak D call: TRBD2 (6 bases). The DNA for the CDR3 is TGTGCCAGCAGTTTGGTCGGCCACTCCGGAGGGAATGAGCAGTTCTTC. It specifies CASSLVGHSGGNEQFF.